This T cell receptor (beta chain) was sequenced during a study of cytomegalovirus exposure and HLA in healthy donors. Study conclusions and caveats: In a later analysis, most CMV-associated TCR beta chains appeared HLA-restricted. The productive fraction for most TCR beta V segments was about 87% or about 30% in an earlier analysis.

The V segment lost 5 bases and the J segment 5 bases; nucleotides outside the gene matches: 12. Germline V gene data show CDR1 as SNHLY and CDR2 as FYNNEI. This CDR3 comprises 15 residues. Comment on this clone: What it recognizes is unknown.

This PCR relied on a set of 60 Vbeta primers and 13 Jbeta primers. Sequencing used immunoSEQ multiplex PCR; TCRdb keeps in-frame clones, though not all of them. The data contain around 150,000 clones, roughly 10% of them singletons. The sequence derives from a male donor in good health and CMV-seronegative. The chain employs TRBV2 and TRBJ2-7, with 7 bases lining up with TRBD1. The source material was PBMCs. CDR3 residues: CASSLVGQVVDEQYF. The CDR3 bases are TGTGCCAGCAGTCTAGTCGGACAGGTTGTCGACGAGCAGTACTTC. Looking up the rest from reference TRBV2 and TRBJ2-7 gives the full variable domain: EPEVTQTPSHQVTQMGQEVILRCVPISNHLYFYWYRQILGQKVEFLVSFYNNEISEKSEIFDDQFSVERPDGSNFTLKIRSTKLEDSAMYFCASSLVGQVVDEQYFGPGTRLTVT.